One T cell receptor beta chain is described in this entry. Its antigen is as yet unknown. One tube held mixed TRB-A and TRB-B primer pools for touch-down PCR. TCRdb reprocessed the multiplex PCR reads and reports one entry per CDR3 protein, with no DNA. Its clone listing holds some 3,100 distinct CDR3 sequences. Tens of thousands of genome equivalents of blood DNA were amplified for TRB. This record belongs to a study of T cell clusters in autoimmune cytopenias. Study-level points and caveats: Primary autoimmune cytopenia patients appeared to lack physiological T cell clusters present in healthy donors. TRB repertoire shifts in secondary cytopenia and chronic lymphocytic leukemia mostly reflected lymphoma, not autoimmunity.

This CDR3 region has 15 residues. CDR1 and CDR2 from the germline V gene are PRHDT and FYEKMQ (reference sequence). The TCR sequence derives from a human donor with an autoimmune cytopenia or autoimmune hepatitis (not recorded which). The V call is TRBV13, the J call TRBJ1-1. Source material: peripheral blood. CDR3 loop: CASSLGQLMNTEAFF.